These 26 T cell receptor beta chains were sequenced from one sample in a study of shared clonotypes between healthy human individuals. TCRdb keeps only in-frame clones here, not all; method: immunoSEQ multiplex PCR. The sample shows 2.3 million or so clones, approximately 93% of them seen only once. Material for sequencing was naive CD4+ T cells from PBMCs. This sample's subset: CD45RA+ positively selected. The receptor set was obtained from a man aged 18 to 29 in good health. Some clones in this sample may be carry-over from other donors' samples.

The chain carries TRBV7-9 and TRBJ2-3; 8 nucleotides agree with TRBD2. Trimming took 5 bases from V and 7 from J; bases not matched to a gene: 14. The CDR3 contains 16 residues. CDR1 and CDR2 (germline): SEHNR, FQNEAQ (reference sequence). The CDR3 region has the DNA TGTGCCAGCAGCCCAACTCGAGGACTAGCCCCTAATACGCAGTATTTT. Its protein is CASSPTRGLAPNTQYF.

The chain employs TRBV9 and TRBJ1-5; no firm D call. This CDR3 is built from 14 residues. Germline V gene data show CDR1 as SGDLS and CDR2 as YYNGEE. The V end lost 5 bases, the J end lost 11 bases, and 20 bases lay between the germline ends. The CDR3 DNA sequence: TGTGCCAGCAGTGCGGACCCCTCGTCCCCAGCCCAGCATTTT. Encoded protein: CASSADPSSPAQHF.

This chain joins TRBV7-8 and TRBJ2-5; 7 bases are a match to TRBD1. Unmatched junction bases numbered 6, after V lost 1 base and J lost 4 bases. Germline V gene sequence: CDR1 SGHVS, CDR2 FQNEAQ. The CDR3 sequence is 15 residues long. CDR3 DNA: TGTGCCAGCAGCTTAGGAAGACAGGGTAGAGAGACCCAGTACTTC. This codes for CASSLGRQGRETQYF.

The chain has TRBV29-1 and TRBJ1-1; D gene uncertain. The V gene lost 2 bases and the J gene lost 11 bases, with 15 bases spanning the gap. The CDR3 contains 12 residues. Germline V lookup: CDR1 SQVTM, CDR2 ANQGSEA. For the CDR3, the DNA is TGCAGCGTTGAACTTGGGCGCGGTGGGGCTTTCTTT. Residues: CSVELGRGGAFF.

This CDR3 is CASSLLTEETQYF. The CDR3 coding sequence is TGTGCCAGCAGCTTGCTGACAGAAGAGACCCAGTACTTC. J is TRBJ2-5 and V is TRBV5-8; a possible D gene is TRBD1 (5 bases). Germline values: CDR1 SGHTS, CDR2 YDEGEE. Trimming removed 1 base from V and 3 bases from J, with 7 bases in between. The CDR3 has 13 residues.

The rearrangement joins TRBV25-1 to TRBJ1-3; the D gene is possibly TRBD1 (6 bases). Trimming took 10 bases from V and 8 from J, leaving 18 bases between them. Germline loops: CDR1 MGHDK, CDR2 SYGVNS. This CDR3 comprises 13 residues. The CDR3 nucleotides read TGTGCCACTATGCCCGCCGGGGGCGACACCATATATTTT. Translation gives CATMPAGGDTIYF. The complete variable domain, with remaining parts taken from reference TRBV25-1 and TRBJ1-3, reads EADIYQTPRYLVIGTGKKITLECSQTMGHDKMYWYQQDPGMELHLIHYSYGVNSTEKGDLSSESTVSRIRTEHFPLTLESARPSHTSQYLCATMPAGGDTIYFGEGSWLTVV.

The chain uses TRBV29-1 and TRBJ2-5; D unresolved. The CDR3 is made up of 8 amino acids. CDR1 is SQVTM, CDR2 ANQGSEA, per germline. Trimming stripped 8 bases from V and 5 bases from J, with 3 bases between. CDR3 nucleotide sequence: TGCAGCTCTGAGACCCAGTACTTC. The encoded protein is CSSETQYF.

The V call is TRBV28, the J call TRBJ1-5; D is uncertain. Trimming shortened V by 4 bases and J by 3 bases, and 13 bases separated the two germline ends. There are 15 residues in the CDR3. CDR1 MDHEN and CDR2 SYDVKM come from the germline V gene. This CDR3 reads CASSSPDRNNQPQHF. CDR3 nucleotides: TGTGCCAGCAGTTCACCGGACCGGAACAATCAGCCCCAGCATTTT.

The chain links TRBV6-1 to TRBJ2-7; 12 bases fit TRBD2. Germline loops: CDR1 MNHNS, CDR2 SASEGT. The length of the CDR3 is 17 residues. After removal of 4 bases from V and 7 bases from J, the junction contained 14 bases not matched to a gene. DNA for the CDR3: TGTGCCAGCAGTGCCGGGCGGACTAGCGGGAAGTCGGAAGAGCAGTACTTC. Its protein is CASSAGRTSGKSEEQYF.

V usage is TRBV11-2 and J usage is TRBJ2-7; 8 bases match TRBD2. Germline CDR1 is SGHAT and CDR2 is FQNNGV. This CDR3 region has 13 residues. The V gene end was trimmed by 4 bases and the J gene end by 5 bases; junction bases not matched to a gene: 4. The CDR3 DNA sequence: TGTGCCAGCAGCTCGGGAGGGGGTAACGAGCAGTACTTC. This encodes CASSSGGGNEQYF.

The chain recombines TRBV11-3 with TRBJ2-7, with D possibly matching TRBD1 (5 bases). The CDR3 totals 14 residues. V lost 5 bases, J lost 2 bases, and 13 bases lay in between. The germline CDR1 and CDR2 sequences are SGHNT and YENEEA. CDR3: CASSRNDRPYEQYF. DNA of the CDR3: TGTGCCAGCAGCCGGAACGACAGACCCTACGAGCAGTACTTC.

The chain couples TRBV28 to TRBJ1-3; D is unclear. The germline gives CDR1 MDHEN, CDR2 SYDVKM. V was clipped by 6 bases and J by 0 bases, with 9 bases between them. The length of the CDR3 is 14 residues. The CDR3: CASSRSGSGNTIYF. CDR3 nucleotides: TGTGCCAGCAGCCGGTCCGGCTCTGGAAACACCATATATTTT. Based on the CDR3 plus reference TRBV28 and TRBJ1-3, the full variable domain is DVKVTQSSRYLVKRTGEKVFLECVQDMDHENMFWYRQDPGLGLRLIYFSYDVKMKEKGDIPEGYSVSREKKERFSLILESASTNQTSMYLCASSRSGSGNTIYFGEGSWLTVV.

V is TRBV6-6 and J is TRBJ1-3; 9 bases are a match to TRBD1. Germline loops: CDR1 MNHNY, CDR2 SVGAGI (reference sequence). The V and J ends lost 8 bases and 8 bases, in that order; junction bases with no gene match: 4. This CDR3 region has 12 residues. The CDR3 loop is CASGQGWDTIYF. CDR3 sequence (DNA): TGTGCCAGCGGACAGGGGTGGGACACCATATATTTT.

V gene TRBV5-6 combines with J gene TRBJ1-1, with D unclear. The V gene lost 6 bases and the J gene lost 1 base, with 7 bases spanning the gap. The CDR3 has 12 residues. Germline V gives CDR1 SGHDT, CDR2 YYEEEE. CDR3 loop: CASTAGNTEAFF. The CDR3 DNA reads as TGTGCCAGCACGGCGGGGAACACTGAAGCTTTCTTT.

V and J are TRBV27 and TRBJ1-1; a weak D match, TRBD1 (5 bases). Looked up from germline, CDR1 is MNHEY and CDR2 is SMNVEV (reference sequence). V shed 8 bases and J shed 5 bases, with 15 bases lying between them. The CDR3 contains 13 residues. CDR3 in amino acids: CASSIPGRTEAFF. DNA for the CDR3: TGTGCCAGCTCCATTCCGGGACGGACTGAAGCTTTCTTT.

Written as DNA, the CDR3 is TGTGCCAGCAGCTTAAACAGGGGGCAATCTGAAGCTTTCTTT. Amino acid sequence: CASSLNRGQSEAFF. The rearrangement uses TRBV11-2 and TRBJ1-1, with 9 positions matching TRBD1. Germline lookup yields CDR1 SGHAT and CDR2 FQNNGV. V lost 2 bases and J lost 6; bases outside the gene matches: 4. The CDR3 loop spans 14 amino acids.

The chain recombines TRBV7-6 with TRBJ2-1; D is possibly TRBD2 (5 bases). Per the germline V gene, CDR1 is SGHVS and CDR2 is FNYEAQ. V was shortened by 2 bases and J by 2 bases, with 10 bases between the two germline ends. CDR3 size: 15 residues. As DNA, the CDR3 is TGTGCCAGCAGCTTACGGGGTTATGCCTACAATGAGCAGTTCTTC. Its protein product is CASSLRGYAYNEQFF.

This clone was picked up one time. The chain combines TRBV21-1 with TRBJ2-3; the DNA was not compared with TRBD2, the D call given in the table. TRBV21-1 is recorded as a pseudogene. The CDR3 runs to 16 residues. The CDR3 reads CASSKSPSGRTDTQYF. As DNA, the CDR3 is TGTGCCAGCAGCAAGTCCCCTAGCGGGAGAACAGATACGCAGTATTTT.

CDR3 coding DNA: TGTGCCAGCAGCTGGGGGGAAAAGTGGTCCGTCGCTAACTATGGCTACACCTTC. It is translated as CASSWGEKWSVANYGYTF. The rearrangement uses TRBV5-4 and TRBJ1-2; TRBD1 is a possible D gene (5 bases). V dropped 3 bases and J dropped 0 bases, with 21 bases sitting between them. This CDR3 contains 18 residues. The germline CDR1 and CDR2 sequences are SGHNT and YYREEE (reference sequence).

The gene calls are TRBV27 and TRBJ2-1; D call uncertain. Germline V gene data show CDR1 as MNHEY and CDR2 as SMNVEV (reference sequence). Trimming left V 4 bases short and J 5 bases short, with 12 bases between. The CDR3 loop spans 14 amino acids. Here the CDR3 DNA reads TGTGCCAGCAGTTCTCTACTCCGGGACAATGAGCAGTTCTTC. This translates into CASSSLLRDNEQFF.

In regard to this clone: Other DNA sequences in the same sample also yield this CDR3. This rearrangement joins TRBV18 to TRBJ1-2; perhaps TRBD1 as D (5 bases). In germline, CDR1 is KGHSH, CDR2 LQKENI. Trimming removed 3 bases at V and 5 bases at J, with 7 bases between. The CDR3 is made up of 12 amino acids. The CDR3 coding sequence is TGTGCCAGCTCACCTGCAGGGTATGGCTACACCTTC. This sequence encodes CASSPAGYGYTF.

This chain uses TRBV6-1 with TRBJ2-1; D remains unclear. The CDR3 has 14 amino acids. Trimming shortened V by 5 bases and J by 0 bases, and 8 bases separated the two germline ends. Germline CDR1 and CDR2: MNHNS and SASEGT. For the CDR3, the DNA is TGTGCCAGCAGTATCCGGATCTCCTACAATGAGCAGTTCTTC. Its protein product is CASSIRISYNEQFF.

V gene TRBV6-1 combines with J gene TRBJ2-3; TRBD2 matches at 7 bases. Germline CDR1 and CDR2: MNHNS and SASEGT. Trimming removed 6 bases from V and 4 bases from J; junction bases left unmatched: 7. The CDR3 extends over 14 amino acids. CDR3 in amino acids: CASRGGIGADTQYF. The CDR3 bases are TGTGCCAGCAGGGGGGGGATAGGGGCAGATACGCAGTATTTT.

CDR3 protein: CASRILAKNIQYF. Here the CDR3 DNA reads TGTGCCAGCAGGATCCTAGCCAAAAACATTCAGTACTTC. This chain links TRBV6-5 with TRBJ2-4, with D unclear. With 6 bases removed from V and 0 bases from J, the gap between germline ends came to 6 bases. The CDR3 extends over 13 amino acids. Germline V lookup: CDR1 MNHEY, CDR2 SVGAGI.

CDR3 bases: TGTGCCAGCAGCCCCTCTCCCCGACAGGGGGGAAAAGCTTTCTTT. Protein sequence: CASSPSPRQGGKAFF. The rearrangement uses TRBV7-2 and TRBJ1-1; 9 bases agree with TRBD1. The germline V gene has CDR1 SGHTA and CDR2 FQGNSA. The CDR3 is 15 amino acids. Unmatched junction bases numbered 13, after V lost 5 bases and J lost 9 bases.

The chain links TRBV25-1 to TRBJ2-3; 9 bases fit TRBD2. The CDR3 extends over 16 amino acids. With 3 bases clipped from V and 2 bases from J, the junction kept 6 bases outside the gene matches. From germline, CDR1 is MGHDK and CDR2 SYGVNS. CDR3 in amino acids: CASSDSLAGTTDTQYF. The DNA of the CDR3 is TGTGCCAGCAGTGATTCGCTAGCGGGGACCACAGATACGCAGTATTTT.